Presented here are 27 T cell receptor beta chains from one specimen sequenced in a study of response to subunit inactivated influenza vaccine. From the RT-PCR reads, TCRdb called clonotypes with MiXCR, one entry per CDR3 protein. The sample records hundreds of thousands of distinct CDR3 sequences, 13% being singletons. The sample in question was PBMCs from blood, obtained more than 35 days after vaccination. The receptors originated from a man in his fifties who received an inactivated influenza vaccine.

The gene calls are TRBV7-2 and TRBJ2-3; D not resolved. CDR1 is SGHTA, CDR2 FQGNSA, per germline. V was clipped by 0 bases and J by 2 bases, with 12 bases between them. This CDR3 is built from 16 residues. The CDR3 DNA sequence: TGTGCCAGCAGCTTAGCGCTTAGGACCATCACAGATACGCAGTATTTT. It is translated as CASSLALRTITDTQYF.

The chain couples TRBV20-1 to TRBJ2-7; maybe TRBD1 (6 bases). V was pared by 1 base and J by 7 bases, with 17 bases between. CDR3 length: 14 residues. From germline, CDR1 is DFQATT and CDR2 SNEGSKA (reference sequence). Written as DNA, the CDR3 is TGCAGTGCTAGAGTCTCAGGGGTGGGACCGGAGCAGTACTTC. Its protein is CSARVSGVGPEQYF.

In this sample, this clonotype turned up many times. V usage is TRBV12-3 or TRBV12-4 and J usage is TRBJ2-2; D is ambiguous. The V and J ends lost 3 bases and 2 bases respectively, with 1 base between them. The CDR3 spans 12 residues. The CDR3: CASSFNTGELFF. Here the CDR3 DNA reads TGTGCCAGCAGTTTCAACACCGGGGAGCTGTTTTTT.

The sample holds many counts of this clonotype. This rearrangement joins TRBV12-3 or TRBV12-4 to TRBJ1-1; no clear D. The CDR3 runs 13 residues. V gave up 3 bases and J gave up 2 bases, with 7 bases separating them. The CDR3 coding sequence is TGTGCCAGCAGTTTGGTACTCAACACTGAAGCTTTCTTT. It codes for CASSLVLNTEAFF.

The sample holds a few counts of this clonotype. This chain connects TRBV7-9 to TRBJ1-1, with a possible D match to TRBD1 (6 bases). Germline CDR1 reads SEHNR; CDR2 reads FQNEAQ (reference sequence). The length of the CDR3 is 14 residues. The germline V and J ends were trimmed by 6 bases and 7 bases, with 18 bases remaining between them. CDR3 nucleotides: TGTGCCAGCAGTCCTGAGGACAGAATCGGTGAAGCTTTCTTT. Protein product: CASSPEDRIGEAFF.

This clonotype has more than one count but fewer than ten. The J gene is TRBJ1-2, the V gene TRBV20-1, with 7 bases identical to TRBD1. The CDR3 is made up of 14 amino acids. Germline V gene lookup returns CDR1 DFQATT and CDR2 SNEGSKA (reference sequence). The trim removed 0 bases at V and 5 bases at J, leaving 6 bases unmatched. This CDR3 reads CSARDVRGGYGYTF. As DNA, the CDR3 is TGCAGTGCTAGAGATGTCAGGGGGGGGTATGGCTACACCTTC.

This chain connects TRBV10-2 to TRBJ1-1; perhaps TRBD1 as D (5 bases). Looked up from germline, CDR1 is WSHSY and CDR2 is SAAADI. Trimming pared 3 bases from V and 0 bases from J, leaving 14 bases between. The length of the CDR3 is 16 residues. This CDR3 is CASSERGLPMNTEAFF. In nucleotides, the CDR3 is TGCGCCAGCAGTGAAAGGGGTTTACCGATGAACACTGAAGCTTTCTTT.

The rearrangement links TRBV12-3 or TRBV12-4 to TRBJ2-3; possible D gene TRBD1, 6 bases. V was clipped by 4 bases and J by 1 base, with 12 bases between them. The CDR3 consists of 15 residues. CDR3 protein: CASSSQGHGTDTQYF. DNA of the CDR3: TGTGCCAGCAGTTCCCAGGGGCACGGCACAGATACGCAGTATTTT.

The chain couples TRBV20-1 to TRBJ2-3; TRBD2 matches at 8 bases. The CDR3 extends over 13 amino acids. Germline V lookup: CDR1 DFQATT, CDR2 SNEGSKA (reference sequence). The junction had 8 bases not matched to a gene; V was cut back by 4 bases and J by 8 bases. Here the CDR3 DNA reads TGCAGTGCTAAAGCGGGTAGCGGGGTTACGCAGTATTTT. Amino acids: CSAKAGSGVTQYF.

This clonotype was picked up a small number of times. A much larger clone differs by one base, so this may be a read error. The chain has TRBV5-6 and TRBJ2-4; D gene ambiguous. The germline V gene has CDR1 SGHDT and CDR2 YYEEEE. The germline V and J ends were trimmed by 6 bases and 0 bases, with 10 bases remaining between them. The CDR3 is 14 amino acids. The CDR3 DNA sequence: TGTGCCAGCATCTTCCTATTAGCCAAAAACATTCAGTACTTC. The encoded protein is CASIFLLAKNIQYF.

The rearrangement uses TRBV6-2 or TRBV6-3 and TRBJ2-3; 10 bases align to TRBD2. The CDR3 sequence is 17 residues long. Germline V CDR1 and CDR2: MNHEY, SVGEGT. With V trimmed by 6 bases and J by 3 bases, 12 bases remained unmatched. In DNA, the CDR3 is TGTGCCAGCAGGGCCACCGCTAGCGGGGGAAGGACAGATACGCAGTATTTT. Translation gives CASRATASGGRTDTQYF.

On this clonotype itself: A much larger clone differs from this one at a single base, so this may be a read error. CDR3 loop: CSAPGQGAGNQPQHF. In DNA form, the CDR3 reads TGCAGTGCCCCGGGACAGGGGGCGGGCAATCAGCCCCAGCATTTT. This rearrangement joins TRBV20-1 to TRBJ1-5; TRBD1 matches 12 bases. Germline CDR1 DFQATT, CDR2 SNEGSKA (reference sequence). The CDR3 covers 15 residues. With V trimmed by 6 bases and J by 2 bases, 5 bases remained unmatched.

This clonotype occurred a few times. The rearrangement joins TRBV7-2 to TRBJ2-1; perhaps TRBD1 as D (6 bases). The CDR3 extends over 15 amino acids. Trimming took off 4 bases at V and 3 bases at J, with 13 bases between the two ends. Germline V gene sequence: CDR1 SGHTA, CDR2 FQGNSA. The CDR3 DNA is TGTGCCAGCAGCTACGGGACAAACGGCTACAATGAGCAGTTCTTC. It codes for CASSYGTNGYNEQFF.

This clonotype was recorded at least ten times. The junction differs from germline at one of its ends, possibly a read error. The rearrangement uses TRBV6-2 or TRBV6-3 and TRBJ2-1, with 13 nucleotides matching TRBD2. The CDR3 runs 12 residues. CDR1 is MNHEY and CDR2 is SVGEGT in the germline V gene. The CDR3 bases are TGTGCCAGCAGTCCCGGGACTAGCGGGACCATCTTC. Amino acid sequence: CASSPGTSGTIF.

As regards this clonotype: One base away lies a much larger clone, so this may be a sequencing read error. The chain couples TRBV5-1 to TRBJ1-1; D is ambiguous. Germline lookup yields CDR1 SGHRS and CDR2 YFSETQ. V lost 0 bases to trimming and J lost 11 bases, with 14 bases between them. The CDR3 length is 13 residues. CDR3 sequence (DNA): TGCGCCAGCAGCTTGGTCCTAGGGCGCGAGGCTTTCTTT. It specifies CASSLVLGREAFF.

This chain joins TRBV5-1 and TRBJ2-3; the match to TRBD2 covers 10 bases. Germline values: CDR1 SGHRS, CDR2 YFSETQ. This CDR3 is 15 amino acids long. V dropped 4 bases and J dropped 3; count of bases not matched to a gene: 5. In DNA, the CDR3 is TGCGCCAGCAGCAGCGGGGGGGCCTTAACAGATACGCAGTATTTT. Its protein product is CASSSGGALTDTQYF.

This clonotype was observed a few times. V is TRBV5-1 and J is TRBJ2-7, with D hard to call. Between the trimmed V and J ends, which lost 0 bases and 0 bases, there was a span of 10 bases. Germline V gives CDR1 SGHRS, CDR2 YFSETQ. CDR3 length: 15 amino acids. CDR3 in DNA: TGCGCCAGCAGCTTGGACCCGCCCCACTCCTACGAGCAGTACTTC. Encoded protein: CASSLDPPHSYEQYF.

This clonotype was seen only a few times. V gene TRBV12-3 or TRBV12-4 combines with J gene TRBJ2-1; D is tentatively TRBD1 or TRBD2 (5 bases each). The CDR3 has 15 residues. Trimming removed 6 bases at V and 10 bases at J, with 22 bases between. In DNA form, the CDR3 reads TGTGCCAGCAGGCTGGGGACCCTTTTCAACGGGGAGCAGTTCTTC. Translated, it gives CASRLGTLFNGEQFF.

This clonotype was counted a few times. The chain is built from TRBV20-1 and TRBJ2-7; D is possibly TRBD1 or TRBD2 (5 bases each). V lost 4 bases to trimming and J lost 1 base, with 14 bases between them. Germline CDR1 and CDR2: DFQATT and SNEGSKA (reference sequence). The CDR3 is 14 residues long. Written as DNA, the CDR3 is TGCAGTGCTACCAGCACTGGGACGTCCTACGAGCAGTACTTC. Translating gives CSATSTGTSYEQYF.

This clonotype was observed at least ten times. The V gene is TRBV29-1, the J gene TRBJ2-3, with TRBD1 matching 8 bases. Per germline, CDR1 SQVTM and CDR2 ANQGSEA. With 7 bases clipped from V and 4 bases from J, the junction kept 7 bases outside the gene matches. This CDR3 region has 13 residues. The CDR3 DNA follows: TGCAGCGGACAGGGGACGGGGCCAGATACGCAGTATTTT. This sequence encodes CSGQGTGPDTQYF.

The V call is TRBV7-8, the J call TRBJ2-7; TRBD1 matches at 8 bases. The CDR3 loop spans 14 amino acids. CDR1 is SGHVS, CDR2 FQNEAQ, per germline. V dropped 2 bases and J dropped 5; count of bases not matched to a gene: 5. DNA of the CDR3: TGTGCCAGCAGCTTACACAGGGGGAACAACGAGCAGTACTTC. It translates to CASSLHRGNNEQYF.

This clonotype appeared a few times. This rearrangement joins TRBV4-1 to TRBJ2-5, with D possibly TRBD1 on 6 matching bases. Germline lookup yields CDR1 MGHRA and CDR2 YSYEKL. There are 16 residues in the CDR3. V lost 5 bases, J lost 6 bases, and 22 bases lay in between. CDR3: CASSSHRASVFQTQYF. Written as DNA, the CDR3 is TGCGCCAGCAGCTCACACAGGGCATCGGTGTTCCAGACCCAGTACTTC.

This clonotype was counted many times. This chain joins TRBV5-1 and TRBJ2-7, with a tentative D call TRBD1 (6 bases). Germline CDR1 reads SGHRS; CDR2 reads YFSETQ. Trimming stripped 0 bases from V and 3 bases from J, with 10 bases between. The CDR3 is 14 amino acids. The CDR3 nucleotides are TGCGCCAGCAGCTTGGGGGACATACTCTACGAGCAGTACTTC. Encoded protein: CASSLGDILYEQYF. The complete variable domain, with remaining parts taken from reference TRBV5-1 and TRBJ2-7, reads KAGVTQTPRYLIKTRGQQVTLSCSPISGHRSVSWYQQTPGQGLQFLFEYFSETQRNKGNFPGRFSGRQFSNSRSEMNVSTLELGDSALYLCASSLGDILYEQYFGPGTRLTVT.

The chain links TRBV6-5 to TRBJ1-1; D is uncertain. The V gene's germline CDR1 is MNHEY and CDR2 SVGAGI. This CDR3 has 15 amino acids. The V and J ends lost 3 bases and 0 bases respectively, with 11 bases between them. For the CDR3, the DNA is TGTGCCAGCAGTTATTTGCCGCACATGAACACTGAAGCTTTCTTT. Its protein is CASSYLPHMNTEAFF.

The CDR3 sequence is CASRAGTSGSAETQYF. DNA for the CDR3: TGTGCCAGCAGAGCCGGGACTAGCGGGAGTGCGGAGACCCAGTACTTC. V gene TRBV12-3 or TRBV12-4 combines with J gene TRBJ2-5; TRBD2 matches at 14 bases. Germline trimming cut 6 bases from V and 5 bases from J; bases unmatched to any gene: 8. The CDR3 totals 16 residues.

This clonotype was detected only a few times. This chain joins TRBV5-1 and TRBJ2-3; D tentatively fits TRBD1 or TRBD2 (5 bases each). The CDR3 totals 14 residues. Trimming took 2 bases from V and 4 from J, leaving 11 bases between them. In germline, CDR1 is SGHRS, CDR2 YFSETQ. The CDR3 spells CASSFGTPPDTQYF. DNA for the CDR3: TGCGCCAGCAGCTTCGGGACCCCCCCAGATACGCAGTATTTT.

The chain has TRBV25-1 and TRBJ1-4; 7 bases match TRBD1. Germline assignment: CDR1 MGHDK and CDR2 SYGVNS. The CDR3 covers 15 residues. Losses at the gene ends were 3 bases for V and 8 bases for J; bases not matched to a gene: 9. CDR3 coding DNA: TGTGCCAGCAGTGACCTTTCCGCCAGGGGGGAAAAACTGTTTTTT. Its translation is CASSDLSARGEKLFF.